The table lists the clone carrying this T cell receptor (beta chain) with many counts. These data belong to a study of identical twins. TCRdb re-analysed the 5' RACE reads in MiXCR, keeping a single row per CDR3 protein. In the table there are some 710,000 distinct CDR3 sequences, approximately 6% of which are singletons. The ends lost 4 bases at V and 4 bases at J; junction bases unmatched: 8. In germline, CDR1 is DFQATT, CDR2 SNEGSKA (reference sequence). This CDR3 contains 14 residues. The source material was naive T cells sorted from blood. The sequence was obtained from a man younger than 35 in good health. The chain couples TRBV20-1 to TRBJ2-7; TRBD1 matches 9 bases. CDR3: CSAIPGQGSYEQYF. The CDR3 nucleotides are TGCAGTGCTATTCCGGGACAGGGATCTTACGAGCAGTACTTC.